The rows below give T cell receptor beta chains drawn from one sample of a study of shared clonotypes between healthy human individuals. Profiling relied on immunoSEQ multiplex PCR, and the TCRdb table lists in-frame clones only, not all of them. The table records millions of clones, 85% to 95% of them present only once. Sequenced material: naive CD4+ T cells sorted from blood. The receptor set was obtained from a man younger than 35 in good health. The CDR3 runs from the conserved cysteine through the conserved F or W. A D gene is named only where the DNA matches it firmly. Clone size is given for some rows only: seen once, a few or many times, or a class if the clone is expanded.

clone_size	j_call	d_call	cdr3_length	v_call	cdr3_aa	cdr3_nt
-	TRBJ1-1	-	13	TRBV11-3	CASSHLENTEAFF	TGTGCCAGCAGCCATCTTGAGAACACTGAAGCTTTCTTT
-	TRBJ2-1	-	15	TRBV10-1	CASSESGSSYNEQFF	TGCGCCAGCAGTGAGTCCGGGAGTTCCTACAATGAGCAGTTCTTC
-	TRBJ2-3	-	11	TRBV30	CAWSVTDTQYF	TGTGCCTGGAGTGTAACAGATACGCAGTATTTT
-	TRBJ1-1	-	14	TRBV10-1	CASSESEGPTEAFF	TGCGCCAGCAGTGAGTCAGAGGGTCCCACTGAAGCTTTCTTT
-	TRBJ1-1	-	14	TRBV29-1	CSAEQRLGVTEAFF	TGCAGCGCCGAGCAGAGGCTGGGCGTTACTGAAGCTTTCTTT
-	TRBJ2-7	TRBD2	15	TRBV5-1	CASSNLAGSSYEQYF	TGCGCCAGCAGCAATCTAGCGGGGAGCTCCTACGAGCAGTACTTC
-	TRBJ2-7	TRBD2	15	TRBV6-6	CASTPIGGVAYEQYF	TGTGCCAGCACCCCAATCGGGGGGGTTGCCTACGAGCAGTACTTC
-	TRBJ1-4	TRBD1	13	TRBV29-1	CSGLGTDGEKLFF	TGCAGCGGGTTAGGGACAGATGGTGAAAAACTGTTTTTT
-	TRBJ2-2	TRBD2	15	TRBV5-4	CATSGLAGEAGELFF	TGTGCCACTTCGGGACTAGCGGGAGAGGCCGGGGAGCTGTTTTTT
-	TRBJ2-7	TRBD2	15	TRBV4-1	CASSHPAGGSYEQYF	TGCGCCAGCAGCCATCCAGCGGGGGGTTCCTACGAGCAGTACTTC
-	TRBJ2-5	-	14	TRBV5-1	CASSRGGGQETQYF	TGCGCCAGCAGCCGGGGAGGGGGCCAAGAGACCCAGTACTTC
-	TRBJ2-2	-	16	TRBV29-1	CSATIVFSSRPGELFF	TGCAGCGCCACAATAGTCTTTTCCAGCCGGCCCGGGGAGCTGTTTTTT
-	TRBJ1-2	-	11	TRBV6-6	CASTLPGGYTF	TGTGCCAGCACCCTCCCTGGTGGCTACACCTTC
-	TRBJ2-3	-	12	TRBV29-1	CSVGGTADTQYF	TGCAGCGTTGGCGGGACAGCAGATACGCAGTATTTT
-	TRBJ2-1	TRBD2	15	TRBV11-2	CASSSLLAGANEQFF	TGTGCCAGCAGCAGTCTACTAGCGGGAGCGAATGAGCAGTTCTTC
-	TRBJ1-6	-	15	TRBV7-9	CASSLWGGNNSPLHF	TGTGCCAGCAGCTTATGGGGGGGAAATAATTCACCCCTCCACTTT
-	TRBJ2-7	TRBD2	15	TRBV7-2	CASSTGTSGRDEQYF	TGTGCCAGCAGCACCGGGACTAGCGGGAGAGATGAGCAGTACTTC
once	TRBJ2-7	-	15	TRBV11-2	CASSIGPVSSYEQYF	TGTGCCAGCAGCATAGGCCCCGTGAGCTCCTACGAGCAGTACTTC
-	TRBJ2-5	TRBD1	14	TRBV6-1	CASTTGQGQETQYF	TGTGCCAGCACTACCGGACAGGGACAAGAGACCCAGTACTTC
-	TRBJ2-7	TRBD2	17	TRBV11-2	CASSQTGNKGLSYEQYF	TGTGCCAGCAGCCAAACTGGGAACAAGGGACTATCCTACGAGCAGTACTTC
-	TRBJ1-5	-	15	TRBV27	CASSLGQARGQPQHF	TGTGCCAGCAGTTTAGGTCAGGCCAGGGGTCAGCCCCAGCATTTT
-	TRBJ1-1	-	13	TRBV11-3	CASSITGNTEAFF	TGTGCCAGCAGCATAACAGGGAACACTGAAGCTTTCTTT